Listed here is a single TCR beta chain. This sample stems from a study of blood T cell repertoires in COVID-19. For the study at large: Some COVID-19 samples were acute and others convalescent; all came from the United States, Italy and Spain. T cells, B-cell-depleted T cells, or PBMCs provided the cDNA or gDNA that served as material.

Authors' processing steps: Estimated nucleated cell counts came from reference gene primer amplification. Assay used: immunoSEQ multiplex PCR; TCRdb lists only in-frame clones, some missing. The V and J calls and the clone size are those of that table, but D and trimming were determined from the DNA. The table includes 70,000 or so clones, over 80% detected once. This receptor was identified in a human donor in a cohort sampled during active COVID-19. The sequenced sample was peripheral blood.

CDR3 residues: CASSRGGAYNEQFF. DNA for the CDR3: TGTGCCAGCTCCCGCGGGGGCGCCTACAATGAGCAGTTCTTC. V usage is TRBV18 and J usage is TRBJ2-1, with D possibly TRBD2 on 7 matching bases. V gave up 6 bases and J gave up 2 bases, with 11 bases separating them. In germline, CDR1 is KGHSH, CDR2 LQKENI. The CDR3 contains 14 residues.